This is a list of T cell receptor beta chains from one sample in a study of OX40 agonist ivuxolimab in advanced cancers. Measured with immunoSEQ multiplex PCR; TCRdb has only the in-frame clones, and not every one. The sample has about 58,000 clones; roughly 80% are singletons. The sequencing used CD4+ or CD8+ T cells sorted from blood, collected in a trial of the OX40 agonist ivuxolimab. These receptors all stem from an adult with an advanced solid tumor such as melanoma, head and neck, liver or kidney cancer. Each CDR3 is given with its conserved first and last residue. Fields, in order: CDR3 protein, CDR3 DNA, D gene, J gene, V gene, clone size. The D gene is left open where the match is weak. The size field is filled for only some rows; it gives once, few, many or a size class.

CDR3 protein: CASSLDSSLTGEAFF
CDR3 DNA: TGCGCCAGCAGCTTAGATTCATCCCTCACAGGTGAAGCTTTCTTT
D gene: NA
J gene: TRBJ1-1
V gene: TRBV5-1
clone size: NA

CDR3 protein: CACLPWTNPYEQYF
CDR3 DNA: TGTGCCTGCCTCCCGTGGACTAACCCCTACGAGCAGTACTTC
D gene: NA
J gene: TRBJ2-7
V gene: TRBV30
clone size: NA

CDR3 protein: CASSLAQGSQETQYF
CDR3 DNA: TGCGCCAGCAGCTTGGCCCAGGGATCGCAAGAGACCCAGTACTTC
D gene: NA
J gene: TRBJ2-5
V gene: TRBV5-1
clone size: NA

CDR3 protein: CASRLGGVTDTQYF
CDR3 DNA: TGTGCCAGCAGACTAGGGGGCGTTACAGATACGCAGTATTTT
D gene: TRBD1
J gene: TRBJ2-3
V gene: TRBV7-2
clone size: NA

CDR3 protein: CARSLVSRDRDEQFF
CDR3 DNA: TGTGCCAGAAGCTTAGTAAGTCGGGACAGGGATGAGCAGTTCTTC
D gene: NA
J gene: TRBJ2-1
V gene: TRBV7-5
clone size: NA

CDR3 protein: CASSPPSRGVKDTQYF
CDR3 DNA: TGTGCCAGCTCACCACCGAGTCGCGGGGTTAAAGATACGCAGTATTTT
D gene: NA
J gene: TRBJ2-3
V gene: TRBV18
clone size: NA

CDR3 protein: CASTLTGVRTGELFF
CDR3 DNA: TGTGCCAGTACCCTCACAGGGGTTCGCACCGGGGAGCTGTTTTTT
D gene: TRBD1
J gene: TRBJ2-2
V gene: TRBV19
clone size: once

CDR3 protein: CASSLDPINFGQGEKETQYF
CDR3 DNA: TGTGCCAGCAGCTTAGATCCGATTAACTTTGGGCAGGGGGAAAAAGAGACCCAGTACTTC
D gene: TRBD1
J gene: TRBJ2-5
V gene: TRBV11-3
clone size: NA

CDR3 protein: CASSLELAGGPGELFF
CDR3 DNA: TGCGCCAGCAGCTTGGAGCTAGCGGGAGGGCCCGGGGAGCTGTTTTTT
D gene: TRBD2
J gene: TRBJ2-2
V gene: TRBV5-1
clone size: once

CDR3 protein: CASSLTGGPNNEQFF
CDR3 DNA: TGTGCCAGCAGCTTGACGGGAGGGCCGAACAATGAGCAGTTCTTC
D gene: TRBD2
J gene: TRBJ2-1
V gene: TRBV5-6
clone size: NA

CDR3 protein: CASSSGQDYGYTF
CDR3 DNA: TGCGCCAGCAGCTCGGGACAGGACTATGGCTACACCTTC
D gene: TRBD1
J gene: TRBJ1-2
V gene: TRBV5-4
clone size: NA

CDR3 protein: CASSDRAGANVLTF
CDR3 DNA: TGTGCCAGCAGTGACAGGGCTGGGGCCAACGTCCTGACTTTC
D gene: NA
J gene: TRBJ2-6
V gene: TRBV2
clone size: few

CDR3 protein: CASSLGLGGPDTQYF
CDR3 DNA: TGTGCCAGCAGCTTAGGACTAGGAGGGCCAGATACGCAGTATTTT
D gene: TRBD2
J gene: TRBJ2-3
V gene: TRBV9
clone size: NA

CDR3 protein: CASSGPGQGDTGELFF
CDR3 DNA: TGCGCCAGCAGCGGCCCGGGACAGGGTGACACCGGGGAGCTGTTTTTT
D gene: TRBD1
J gene: TRBJ2-2
V gene: TRBV5-1
clone size: many

CDR3 protein: CASSLVRWVNYGYTF
CDR3 DNA: TGTGCCAGCAGCTTGGTTCGGTGGGTCAACTATGGCTACACCTTC
D gene: NA
J gene: TRBJ1-2
V gene: TRBV5-8
clone size: NA

CDR3 protein: CAWSVQGGHGYTF
CDR3 DNA: TGTGCCTGGAGCGTCCAGGGCGGCCATGGCTACACCTTC
D gene: NA
J gene: TRBJ1-2
V gene: TRBV30
clone size: few

CDR3 protein: CASSSGQGETQYF
CDR3 DNA: TGCGCCAGCAGCTCGGGACAGGGAGAGACCCAGTACTTC
D gene: TRBD1
J gene: TRBJ2-5
V gene: TRBV5-1
clone size: NA

CDR3 protein: CASSRIAASSYNEQFF
CDR3 DNA: TGTGCCAGCAGCCGAATAGCGGCGAGCTCCTACAATGAGCAGTTCTTC
D gene: NA
J gene: TRBJ2-1
V gene: TRBV5-5
clone size: NA

CDR3 protein: CASSYWVTVANVLTF
CDR3 DNA: TGTGCCAGCAGTTACTGGGTTACTGTGGCCAACGTCCTGACTTTC
D gene: NA
J gene: TRBJ2-6
V gene: TRBV6-6
clone size: NA

CDR3 protein: CASSFQRGDLETQYF
CDR3 DNA: TGTGCCAGCAGCTTTCAGCGGGGAGATCTAGAGACCCAGTACTTC
D gene: TRBD2
J gene: TRBJ2-5
V gene: TRBV5-6
clone size: NA

CDR3 protein: CTSSQEGCVRHEQFF
CDR3 DNA: TGCACCAGCAGCCAAGAAGGATGCGTCAGACATGAGCAGTTCTTC
D gene: NA
J gene: TRBJ2-1
V gene: TRBV1
clone size: NA

CDR3 protein: CASSFAGEYGYTF
CDR3 DNA: TGTGCCAGCAGCTTCGCAGGGGAATATGGCTACACCTTC
D gene: NA
J gene: TRBJ1-2
V gene: TRBV4-2
clone size: NA

CDR3 protein: CASSLALTTGRVYGYTF
CDR3 DNA: TGTGCCAGCAGCTTAGCTCTTACGACCGGTAGGGTGTATGGCTACACCTTC
D gene: NA
J gene: TRBJ1-2
V gene: TRBV11-2
clone size: NA

CDR3 protein: CASSPTSRLNEQFF
CDR3 DNA: TGTGCCAGCAGCCCGACTAGTCGTCTCAATGAGCAGTTCTTC
D gene: NA
J gene: TRBJ2-1
V gene: TRBV2
clone size: NA

CDR3 protein: CASSYRDRDQGKLFF
CDR3 DNA: TGTGCCAGTAGTTACCGGGACAGGGATCAAGGAAAACTGTTTTTT
D gene: TRBD1
J gene: TRBJ1-4
V gene: TRBV19
clone size: NA

CDR3 protein: CASSLVGDRGFNQPQHF
CDR3 DNA: TGTGCCAGCAGCTTAGTGGGGGACAGGGGCTTCAACCAGCCCCAGCATTTT
D gene: TRBD1
J gene: TRBJ1-5
V gene: TRBV7-3
clone size: NA

CDR3 protein: CASSPLGGSSTGELFF
CDR3 DNA: TGTGCCAGCAGCCCGCTTGGCGGGAGTTCCACCGGGGAGCTGTTTTTT
D gene: TRBD2
J gene: TRBJ2-2
V gene: TRBV5-4
clone size: NA

CDR3 protein: CASSYTGDYGYTF
CDR3 DNA: TGTGCCAGCAGTTACACAGGGGACTATGGCTACACCTTC
D gene: TRBD1
J gene: TRBJ1-2
V gene: TRBV6-5
clone size: few

CDR3 protein: CASSLSDPPTSEQFF
CDR3 DNA: TGTGCCAGTAGTCTTAGCGACCCCCCCACGAGTGAGCAGTTCTTC
D gene: NA
J gene: TRBJ2-1
V gene: TRBV19
clone size: NA

CDR3 protein: CASSLAALAGVSSVYEQYF
CDR3 DNA: TGTGCCAGCAGCTTGGCCGCCCTAGCGGGAGTCAGTTCCGTCTACGAGCAGTACTTC
D gene: TRBD2
J gene: TRBJ2-7
V gene: TRBV5-6
clone size: NA

CDR3 protein: CASSVAGSGSYNEQFF
CDR3 DNA: TGTGCCAGCAGCGTAGCGGGTAGCGGGAGTTACAATGAGCAGTTCTTC
D gene: TRBD2
J gene: TRBJ2-1
V gene: TRBV9
clone size: NA

CDR3 protein: CASTDQNTGELFF
CDR3 DNA: TGTGCCAGTACCGACCAGAACACCGGGGAGCTGTTTTTT
D gene: NA
J gene: TRBJ2-2
V gene: TRBV6-5
clone size: NA

CDR3 protein: CASSTGGETQYF
CDR3 DNA: TGTGCCAGCAGTACCGGGGGAGAGACCCAGTACTTC
D gene: NA
J gene: TRBJ2-5
V gene: TRBV9
clone size: NA

CDR3 protein: CASSFGGSREETQYF
CDR3 DNA: TGCGCCAGCAGCTTCGGTGGGAGTCGAGAAGAGACCCAGTACTTC
D gene: NA
J gene: TRBJ2-5
V gene: TRBV5-1
clone size: NA

CDR3 protein: CASGRGNTEAFF
CDR3 DNA: TGCGCCAGCGGCCGGGGGAACACTGAAGCTTTCTTT
D gene: NA
J gene: TRBJ1-1
V gene: TRBV5-1
clone size: NA

CDR3 protein: CASSLRSGGSNTGELFF
CDR3 DNA: TGTGCCAGCAGCTTAAGGTCAGGGGGATCCAACACCGGGGAGCTGTTTTTT
D gene: TRBD1
J gene: TRBJ2-2
V gene: TRBV7-3
clone size: NA

CDR3 protein: CASTPRGSAEAFF
CDR3 DNA: TGTGCCAGCACGCCTAGGGGGTCCGCTGAAGCTTTCTTT
D gene: NA
J gene: TRBJ1-1
V gene: TRBV2
clone size: NA

CDR3 protein: CSVSTGGADEKLFF
CDR3 DNA: TGCAGCGTTTCTACAGGGGGAGCTGATGAAAAACTGTTTTTT
D gene: TRBD1
J gene: TRBJ1-4
V gene: TRBV29-1
clone size: NA

CDR3 protein: CASSTTPSGSSDTQYF
CDR3 DNA: TGTGCCAGCTCCACAACCCCTAGCGGCTCTTCAGATACGCAGTATTTT
D gene: TRBD2
J gene: TRBJ2-3
V gene: TRBV18
clone size: NA

CDR3 protein: CASSWGGNTEAFF
CDR3 DNA: TGTGCCAGCAGTTGGGGGGGGAACACTGAAGCTTTCTTT
D gene: NA
J gene: TRBJ1-1
V gene: TRBV27
clone size: NA

CDR3 protein: CASSEWLGGTDTQYF
CDR3 DNA: TGTGCCAGCAGTGAATGGTTGGGAGGCACAGATACGCAGTATTTT
D gene: NA
J gene: TRBJ2-3
V gene: TRBV25-1
clone size: NA

CDR3 protein: CASSIRAGGSIWQYF
CDR3 DNA: TGTGCCAGTAGTATCCGAGCGGGAGGTTCCATTTGGCAGTACTTC
D gene: TRBD2
J gene: TRBJ2-7
V gene: TRBV19
clone size: NA

CDR3 protein: CASSPTAYEQYF
CDR3 DNA: TGTGCCAGCTCACCAACAGCCTACGAGCAGTACTTC
D gene: NA
J gene: TRBJ2-7
V gene: TRBV18
clone size: NA

CDR3 protein: CSARYDFEQFF
CDR3 DNA: TGCAGTGCTAGATACGACTTTGAGCAGTTCTTC
D gene: NA
J gene: TRBJ2-1
V gene: TRBV20-1
clone size: NA

CDR3 protein: CARQNNTGKWHRYAVF
CDR3 DNA: TGTGCCCGACAGAATAATACTGGGAAGTGGCACAGATACGCAGTATTT
D gene: NA
J gene: TRBJ2-3
V gene: TRBV30
clone size: NA

CDR3 protein: CASSLQTSGSFTGELFF
CDR3 DNA: TGTGCCAGCAGCCTCCAGACTAGCGGGAGCTTCACCGGGGAGCTGTTTTTT
D gene: TRBD2
J gene: TRBJ2-2
V gene: TRBV7-9
clone size: NA

CDR3 protein: CASSLVISGRVEQYF
CDR3 DNA: TGCGCCAGCAGCTTGGTTATTAGCGGGAGAGTTGAGCAGTACTTC
D gene: TRBD2
J gene: TRBJ2-5
V gene: TRBV5-1
clone size: NA

CDR3 protein: CASRGTSGIYNEQFF
CDR3 DNA: TGCGCCAGTAGGGGGACTAGCGGGATCTACAATGAGCAGTTCTTC
D gene: TRBD2
J gene: TRBJ2-1
V gene: TRBV5-1
clone size: NA

CDR3 protein: CASSVSAGWDSRLHF
CDR3 DNA: TGTGCCAGCAGCGTAAGCGCAGGGTGGGACTCTCGCCTCCACTTT
D gene: NA
J gene: TRBJ1-6
V gene: TRBV9
clone size: NA

CDR3 protein: CASSGNWGNEQFF
CDR3 DNA: TGTGCCAGCAGTGGGAATTGGGGGAATGAGCAGTTCTTC
D gene: NA
J gene: TRBJ2-1
V gene: TRBV2
clone size: NA

CDR3 protein: CASSWDNEQFF
CDR3 DNA: TGTGCCAGCAGTTGGGACAATGAGCAGTTCTTC
D gene: NA
J gene: TRBJ2-1
V gene: TRBV27
clone size: NA

CDR3 protein: CASSAGTVYGYTF
CDR3 DNA: TGTGCCAGCAGCGCCGGGACAGTCTATGGCTACACCTTC
D gene: TRBD1
J gene: TRBJ1-2
V gene: TRBV11-2
clone size: few

CDR3 protein: CASAPRGGNTIYF
CDR3 DNA: TGTGCCAGCGCCCCCCGGGGAGGAAACACCATATATTTT
D gene: NA
J gene: TRBJ1-3
V gene: TRBV6-5
clone size: NA

CDR3 protein: CASSKLAVGSYNEQFF
CDR3 DNA: TGTGCCAGCAGCAAACTAGCGGTCGGGTCCTACAATGAGCAGTTCTTC
D gene: TRBD2
J gene: TRBJ2-1
V gene: TRBV27
clone size: NA

CDR3 protein: CASSFGGGEETQYF
CDR3 DNA: TGCGCCAGCAGCTTTGGAGGGGGCGAGGAGACCCAGTACTTC
D gene: NA
J gene: TRBJ2-5
V gene: TRBV5-1
clone size: NA

CDR3 protein: CASSWYQETQYF
CDR3 DNA: TGTGCCAGCAGCTGGTACCAAGAGACCCAGTACTTC
D gene: NA
J gene: TRBJ2-5
V gene: TRBV7-9
clone size: NA

CDR3 protein: CASSPRPVNTEAFF
CDR3 DNA: TGTGCCAGCAGCCCCAGACCGGTGAACACTGAAGCTTTCTTT
D gene: NA
J gene: TRBJ1-1
V gene: TRBV9
clone size: NA

CDR3 protein: CASSAHPTANYGYTF
CDR3 DNA: TGTGCCAGCAGCGCTCATCCTACAGCTAACTATGGCTACACCTTC
D gene: NA
J gene: TRBJ1-2
V gene: TRBV9
clone size: NA

CDR3 protein: CASSSGLANEQFF
CDR3 DNA: TGTGCCAGCAGCTCCGGACTGGCTAATGAGCAGTTCTTC
D gene: NA
J gene: TRBJ2-1
V gene: TRBV5-4
clone size: NA

CDR3 protein: CASNGHGTANSPLHF
CDR3 DNA: TGTGCCAGCAATGGCCACGGGACAGCAAATTCACCCCTCCACTTT
D gene: TRBD1
J gene: TRBJ1-6
V gene: TRBV2
clone size: NA